This TCR beta chain was captured in a study of CD8+ T cells in alopecia areata. The authors extracted RNA and reverse transcribed it into cDNA as the sequencing template. Assay: immunoSEQ multiplex PCR; the TCRdb copy retains only in-frame clones and omits some. Here the sample spans 200,000 to 250,000 clones, approximately 53% being singletons. The clonotype originates from a human donor in good health. The source material was CD8+ T cells sorted from blood.

The CDR3 loop reads CALIQGYGANVLTF. Written as DNA, the CDR3 is TGTGCCTTAATCCAGGGTTACGGGGCCAACGTCCTGACTTTC. The chain links TRBV30 to TRBJ2-6; TRBD1 is a possible D gene (5 bases). V was pared by 7 bases and J by 4 bases, with 14 bases between. Per the germline V gene, CDR1 is GTSNPN and CDR2 is SVGIG (reference sequence). The CDR3 extends over 14 amino acids.